The 8 T cell receptor beta chains presented below share a single source sample, sequenced in a study of T cell repertoires in cytomegalovirus infection. TCRdb reanalysed the reads using MiXCR and keeps one entry per CDR3 protein. The data contain about a million distinct CDR3 sequences, roughly 31% of them singletons. These TCRs are of unknown antigen specificity. Material: cultured CD8+ T cells from PBMCs, obtained from culture after CMV antigen stimulation. These TCRs come from a human donor in good health (CMV status not recorded). Some clones in this sample may be carry-over from other donors' samples.

This clonotype showed up many times. The J gene is TRBJ2-1, the V gene TRBV7-2; D may be TRBD1 (6 bases). CDR1 and CDR2 (germline): SGHTA, FQGNSA. CDR3 length: 18 amino acids. V was shortened by 8 bases and J by 0 bases, with 23 bases between the two germline ends. CDR3 in DNA: TGTGCCAGCTCCTTGGACAGCTTAGGGGGAATCTCCTACAATGAGCAGTTCTTC. This translates into CASSLDSLGGISYNEQFF.

The chain links TRBV5-1 to TRBJ2-7; the match to TRBD2 covers 12 bases. The germline CDR1 and CDR2 sequences are SGHRS and YFSETQ. The CDR3 covers 17 residues. J was trimmed by 2 bases and V by 2 bases; bases with no gene match: 8. DNA for the CDR3: TGCGCCAGCAGCTTCACTAGCGGGGGGTCCCGAACCTACGAGCAGTACTTC. Translation: CASSFTSGGSRTYEQYF.

V is TRBV2 and J is TRBJ1-1; a weak D match, TRBD1 (5 bases). V was pared by 10 bases and J by 6 bases, with 18 bases between. The CDR3 covers 13 residues. The V gene's germline CDR1 is SNHLY and CDR2 FYNNEI. The CDR3 spells CATLGHPGAEAFF. For the CDR3, the DNA is TGTGCCACCTTAGGACATCCCGGCGCTGAAGCTTTCTTT.

In its sample, this clonotype was seen a few times. The V gene is TRBV2, the J gene TRBJ1-5; D is unclear. Per the germline V gene, CDR1 is SNHLY and CDR2 is FYNNEI. The CDR3 has 15 amino acids. V dropped 3 bases and J dropped 2 bases, with 11 bases sitting between them. The DNA for the CDR3 is TGTGCCAGCAGTGACCTGGTTGGAGGCAATCAGCCCCAGCATTTT. This encodes CASSDLVGGNQPQHF.

J is TRBJ2-1 and V is TRBV6-2 or TRBV6-3; 8 positions match TRBD1. Germline-derived CDR1 and CDR2 are MNHEY and SVGEGT. The CDR3 has 15 residues. V trimming: 10 bases; J trimming: 9 bases; junction bases outside the gene matches: 17. Here the CDR3 reads CAISTGGQGWGEQFF. The CDR3 nucleotides are TGTGCCATTTCCACTGGTGGACAGGGATGGGGTGAGCAGTTCTTC.

V usage is TRBV27 and J usage is TRBJ2-1; weak D call: TRBD1 (6 bases). The germline gives CDR1 MNHEY, CDR2 SMNVEV (reference sequence). The CDR3 consists of 15 residues. Trimming removed 2 bases at V and 7 bases at J, with 15 bases between. CDR3 residues: CASSLVAGAGNEQFF. The CDR3 nucleotides are TGTGCCAGCAGTTTAGTAGCAGGGGCTGGGAATGAGCAGTTCTTC.

J is TRBJ2-1 and V is TRBV6-2 or TRBV6-3; D may match TRBD1 or TRBD2 (5 bases each). V was pared by 6 bases and J by 0 bases, with 18 bases between. This CDR3 spans 17 amino acids. Per germline, CDR1 MNHEY and CDR2 SVGEGT. In DNA form, the CDR3 reads TGTGCCAGCAGCTTTACGGGGCTGAGCAGCTCCTACAATGAGCAGTTCTTC. Translating it yields CASSFTGLSSSYNEQFF.

A few counts support this clonotype. The chain has TRBV6-5 and TRBJ1-5; perhaps TRBD1 as D (5 bases). The CDR3 is made up of 13 amino acids. Germline CDR1 is MNHEY and CDR2 is SVGAGI. The ends were cut back, 2 bases at V and 6 bases at J, with 8 bases in the middle. The CDR3 here is CASSYGRGQPQHF. DNA for the CDR3: TGTGCCAGCAGTTACGGGAGGGGTCAGCCCCAGCATTTT.